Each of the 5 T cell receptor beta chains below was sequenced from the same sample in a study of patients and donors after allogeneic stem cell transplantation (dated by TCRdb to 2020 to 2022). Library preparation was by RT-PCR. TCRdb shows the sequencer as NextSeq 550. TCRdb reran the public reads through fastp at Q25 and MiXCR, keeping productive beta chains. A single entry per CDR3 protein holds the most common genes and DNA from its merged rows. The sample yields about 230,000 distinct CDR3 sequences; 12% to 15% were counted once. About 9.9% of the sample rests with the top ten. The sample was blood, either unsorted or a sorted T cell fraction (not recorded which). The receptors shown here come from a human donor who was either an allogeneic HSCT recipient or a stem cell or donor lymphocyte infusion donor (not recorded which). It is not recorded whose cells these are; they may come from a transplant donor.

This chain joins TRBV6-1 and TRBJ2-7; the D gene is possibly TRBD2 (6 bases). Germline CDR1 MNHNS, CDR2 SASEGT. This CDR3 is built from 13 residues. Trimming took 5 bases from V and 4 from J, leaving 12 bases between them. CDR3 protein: CASSRDSGYEQYF. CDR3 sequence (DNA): TGTGCCAGCAGTCGGGACTCCGGTTACGAGCAGTACTTC.

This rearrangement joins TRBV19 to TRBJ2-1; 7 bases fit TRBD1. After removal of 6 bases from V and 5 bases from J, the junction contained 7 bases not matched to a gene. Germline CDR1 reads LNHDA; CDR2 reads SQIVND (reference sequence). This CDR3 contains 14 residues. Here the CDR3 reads CASRKSDRHNEQFF. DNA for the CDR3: TGTGCCAGTAGAAAATCGGACAGGCACAATGAGCAGTTCTTC.

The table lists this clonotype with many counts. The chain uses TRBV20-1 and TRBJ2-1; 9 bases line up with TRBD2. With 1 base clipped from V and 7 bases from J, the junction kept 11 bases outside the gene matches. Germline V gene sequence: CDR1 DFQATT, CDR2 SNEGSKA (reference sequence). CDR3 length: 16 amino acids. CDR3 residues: CSARASGTSFVNEQFF. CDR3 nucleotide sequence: TGCAGTGCTAGAGCCTCCGGGACTAGCTTTGTGAATGAGCAGTTCTTC.

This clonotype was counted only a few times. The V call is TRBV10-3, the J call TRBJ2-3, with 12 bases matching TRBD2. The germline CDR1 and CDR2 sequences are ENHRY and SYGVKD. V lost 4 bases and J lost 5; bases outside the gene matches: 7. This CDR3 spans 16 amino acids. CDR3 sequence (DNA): TGTGCCATCAGTGCTTCTAGCGGGGGGGCCGGAGATACGCAGTATTTT. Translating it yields CAISASSGGAGDTQYF.

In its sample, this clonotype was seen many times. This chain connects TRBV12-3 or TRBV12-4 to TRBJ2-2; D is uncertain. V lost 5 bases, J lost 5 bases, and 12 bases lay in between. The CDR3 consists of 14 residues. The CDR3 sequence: CASSPRPGTGELFF. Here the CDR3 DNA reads TGTGCCAGCAGTCCCCGACCCGGGACCGGGGAGCTGTTTTTT.